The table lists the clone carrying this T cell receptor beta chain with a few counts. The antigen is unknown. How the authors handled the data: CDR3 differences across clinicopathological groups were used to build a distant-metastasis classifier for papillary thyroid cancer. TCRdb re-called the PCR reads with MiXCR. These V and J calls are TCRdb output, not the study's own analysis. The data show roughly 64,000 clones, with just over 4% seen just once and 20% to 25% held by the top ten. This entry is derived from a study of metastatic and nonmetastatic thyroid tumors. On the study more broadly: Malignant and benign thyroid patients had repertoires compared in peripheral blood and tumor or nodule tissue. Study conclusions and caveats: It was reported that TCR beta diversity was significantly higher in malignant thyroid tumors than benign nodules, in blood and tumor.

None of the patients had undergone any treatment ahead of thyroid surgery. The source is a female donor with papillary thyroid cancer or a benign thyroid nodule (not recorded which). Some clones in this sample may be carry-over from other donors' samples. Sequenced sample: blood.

In DNA form, the CDR3 reads TGTGCCAGCAGTAAACAGGGGCGAGTTGAAAAACTGTTTTTT. It encodes CASSKQGRVEKLFF. The J gene is TRBJ1-4, the V gene TRBV12-3 or TRBV12-4, with 7 positions matching TRBD1. This CDR3 has 14 residues. J was trimmed by 7 bases and V by 5 bases; bases with no gene match: 7.